A single T cell receptor beta chain is shown here with its context. A read error may account for a junction end that differs from germline. This sample stems from a study of control samples from healthy donors and cancer patients. Libraries were prepared by immunoSEQ multiplex PCR; TCRdb keeps only in-frame clonotypes and omits some of them. The listing contains 150,000 to 200,000 clones. Germline V lookup: CDR1 KGHSH, CDR2 LQKENI. This CDR3 region has 14 residues. The sample was blood. This clonotype was sampled from a woman aged 25 to 45 in good health. The rearrangement uses TRBV18 and TRBJ2-7, with D perhaps TRBD2 (6 bases). The CDR3 DNA follows: TGTGCCAGCTCATCACCCGGGACTTCCTACGAGCAGTACTTC. Protein sequence: CASSSPGTSYEQYF.